The rows below give T cell receptor beta chains drawn from one sample of a study of radiotherapy plus CTLA-4 blockade in lung cancer. The table came from immunoSEQ multiplex PCR; TCRdb's copy has only in-frame clones and leaves some out. The data contain more than 90,000 clones, around 75% of them singletons. The starting material was peripheral blood, obtained from a patient treated with radiotherapy plus ipilimumab. The receptor source for this set is a human donor with non-small cell lung cancer who had a partial response to radiotherapy plus ipilimumab. Each CDR3 is given with its conserved first and last residue. D genes are given only for firm matches. Not every row has a clone size; where given, it reads once, few, many or a size class.

D: TRBD1
J: TRBJ1-1
size: NA
V: TRBV28
DNA: TGTGCCAGCAGGACAGGGCCTCGCACTGAAGCTTTCTTT
CDR3: CASRTGPRTEAFF

D: TRBD1
J: TRBJ1-1
size: NA
V: TRBV28
DNA: TGTGCCAGCAATTTCTCCCCGACAGGGATGAACACTGAAGCTTTCTTT
CDR3: CASNFSPTGMNTEAFF

D: NA
J: TRBJ2-6
size: NA
V: TRBV19
DNA: TGTGCCAGTAGTGTCAGGAAAAGAGTCTCTGGGGCCAACGTCCTGACTTTC
CDR3: CASSVRKRVSGANVLTF

D: NA
J: TRBJ1-2
size: NA
V: TRBV19
DNA: TGTGCCAGTAGATCGGACACCCCTGGTGGCTACACCTTC
CDR3: CASRSDTPGGYTF

D: TRBD2
J: TRBJ2-1
size: NA
V: TRBV18
DNA: TGTGCCAGCTCACCGCCGGGACTAGCGTCCTACAATGAGCAGTTCTTC
CDR3: CASSPPGLASYNEQFF

D: NA
J: TRBJ1-1
size: few
V: TRBV9
DNA: TGTGCCAGCAGCAATCGGGGGAACACTGAAGCTTTCTTT
CDR3: CASSNRGNTEAFF

D: NA
J: TRBJ1-1
size: few
V: TRBV28
DNA: TGTGCCAGCAGCCACCCGACAGTAAACACTGAAGCTTTCTTT
CDR3: CASSHPTVNTEAFF

D: TRBD1
J: TRBJ2-6
size: NA
V: TRBV19
DNA: TGTGCCAGTAGTACCCGGGACAGCTACTCTGGGGCCAACGTCCTGACTTTC
CDR3: CASSTRDSYSGANVLTF

D: NA
J: TRBJ1-2
size: NA
V: TRBV7-2
DNA: TGTGCCAGCAGCTCCCTCGGGGATGACTATGGCTACACCTTC
CDR3: CASSSLGDDYGYTF

D: NA
J: TRBJ1-2
size: NA
V: TRBV9
DNA: TGTGCCAGCAGCGTAGCATCCGGGGGCTACACCTTC
CDR3: CASSVASGGYTF

D: TRBD1
J: TRBJ2-7
size: NA
V: TRBV5-1
DNA: TGCGCCAGCAGCTTGGGAAGACAGGGGGACATCTATGAGCAGTACTTC
CDR3: CASSLGRQGDIYEQYF

D: NA
J: TRBJ2-1
size: NA
V: TRBV19
DNA: TGTGCCAGTAGTATTGGCCTAGCGTTAACGTTCGATGAGCAGTTCTTC
CDR3: CASSIGLALTFDEQFF

D: TRBD1
J: TRBJ1-1
size: few
V: TRBV6-1
DNA: TGTGCCAGCAAACGGGACAGGGATCCGAACACTGAAGCTTTCTTT
CDR3: CASKRDRDPNTEAFF

D: NA
J: TRBJ1-5
size: NA
V: TRBV5-4
DNA: TGTGCCAGCAGCTTTGGGGGGACGGGTGATCAGCCCCAGCATTTT
CDR3: CASSFGGTGDQPQHF

D: NA
J: TRBJ1-5
size: medium-sized
V: TRBV7-9
DNA: TGTGCCAGCAGCTTGGCAGGGATGGGTCAGCCCCAGCATTTT
CDR3: CASSLAGMGQPQHF

D: TRBD2
J: TRBJ2-2
size: NA
V: TRBV9
DNA: TGTGCCAGCGGAAAGGGTGCGGGAGGGCCTAACACCGGGGAGCTGTTTTTT
CDR3: CASGKGAGGPNTGELFF

D: NA
J: TRBJ2-7
size: NA
V: TRBV28
DNA: TGTGCCAGCAGTTTAGGGCCAGCTCCCTACGAGCAGTACTTC
CDR3: CASSLGPAPYEQYF

D: TRBD1
J: TRBJ1-1
size: NA
V: TRBV7-8
DNA: TGTGCCAGCAGCTTGATGGGGCAGGGGGTGAGAACTGAAGCTTTCTTT
CDR3: CASSLMGQGVRTEAFF

D: NA
J: TRBJ2-7
size: NA
V: TRBV11-2
DNA: TGTGCCAGCAGTTCAAGCTCCGCGGGTGGGAACGAGCAGTACTTC
CDR3: CASSSSSAGGNEQYF

D: TRBD1
J: TRBJ1-1
size: NA
V: TRBV6-5
DNA: TGTGCCAGCAGTGAGACAACAGGGGGCTTGAAAGCTTTCTTT
CDR3: CASSETTGGLKAFF

D: TRBD2
J: TRBJ2-7
size: NA
V: TRBV6-6
DNA: TGTGCCAGCAGCTTAGCGGGAGGGCCTTACGAGCAGTACTTC
CDR3: CASSLAGGPYEQYF

D: TRBD2
J: TRBJ2-1
size: NA
V: TRBV15
DNA: TGTGCCACCAGCAGAATAGCGGGAGGGAACAATGAGCAGTTCTTC
CDR3: CATSRIAGGNNEQFF

D: NA
J: TRBJ2-7
size: NA
V: TRBV6-1
DNA: TGTGCCAGCAGTCGGAGCGAGCAGTACTTC
CDR3: CASSRSEQYF

D: TRBD2
J: TRBJ2-3
size: NA
V: TRBV19
DNA: TGTGCCAGTAGTATAGAAAGCGGGGCGCAGTATTTT
CDR3: CASSIESGAQYF

D: NA
J: TRBJ2-7
size: once
V: TRBV5-4
DNA: TGTGCCAGCAGCTTTGTGGGCAGGGCCTACGAGCAGTACTTC
CDR3: CASSFVGRAYEQYF

D: NA
J: TRBJ1-1
size: NA
V: TRBV7-2
DNA: TGTGCCAGCAGCTTAGACGGGGGTAGGACTGAAGCTTTCTTT
CDR3: CASSLDGGRTEAFF

D: NA
J: TRBJ2-1
size: NA
V: TRBV6-1
DNA: TGTGCCAGCAGACGGGACACCCCCTACAATGAGCAGTTCTTC
CDR3: CASRRDTPYNEQFF

D: TRBD1
J: TRBJ1-4
size: NA
V: TRBV7-2
DNA: TGTGCCAGCAGCTATTACAGGGGAAATGAAAAACTGTTTTTT
CDR3: CASSYYRGNEKLFF

D: NA
J: TRBJ1-3
size: NA
V: TRBV5-1
DNA: TGCGCCAGCAGCTTTGATGGACGGGAAAACACCATATATTTT
CDR3: CASSFDGRENTIYF

D: NA
J: TRBJ1-3
size: NA
V: TRBV30
DNA: TGTGCCTGGAGTGTCCCCTTTACCATATATTTT
CDR3: CAWSVPFTIYF

D: TRBD1
J: TRBJ1-2
size: NA
V: TRBV5-1
DNA: TGCGCCAGCACCACGGGACAGGGGGCATGGGGCTACACCTTC
CDR3: CASTTGQGAWGYTF

D: TRBD1
J: TRBJ1-2
size: NA
V: TRBV27
DNA: TGTGCCAGCAGCAGAACGGGACAGGGTTCTGTTACCTTC
CDR3: CASSRTGQGSVTF

D: TRBD1
J: TRBJ1-5
size: NA
V: TRBV6-5
DNA: TGTGCCAGCACAGGACAGGGGGGTCAGCCCCAGCATTTT
CDR3: CASTGQGGQPQHF

D: NA
J: TRBJ1-1
size: NA
V: TRBV6-5
DNA: TGTGCCAGCAGGGAGGGGACTGAAGCTTTCTTT
CDR3: CASREGTEAFF

D: NA
J: TRBJ2-7
size: NA
V: TRBV6-5
DNA: TGTGCCAGCAGTTACGCCACAGGCCCGGGGCAGTACTTC
CDR3: CASSYATGPGQYF

D: TRBD2
J: TRBJ2-2
size: NA
V: TRBV9
DNA: TGTGCCAGCAGCATGGAGCGGGAAAACACCGGGGAGCTGTTTTTT
CDR3: CASSMERENTGELFF

D: TRBD2
J: TRBJ2-2
size: NA
V: TRBV6-6
DNA: TGTGCCAGCAGTTCTAGGCTAGCGGGAGAGTCCGGGGAGCTGTTTTTT
CDR3: CASSSRLAGESGELFF

D: TRBD1
J: TRBJ2-7
size: NA
V: TRBV11-1
DNA: TGTGCCAGCAGCCTCCGACAGGGGGGGACCTACGAGCAGTACTTC
CDR3: CASSLRQGGTYEQYF

D: NA
J: TRBJ1-5
size: NA
V: TRBV11-2
DNA: TGTGCCAGCAGCTTAAGGACATTTAATCAGCCCCAGCATTTT
CDR3: CASSLRTFNQPQHF

D: NA
J: TRBJ2-6
size: NA
V: TRBV6-6
DNA: TGTGCCAGCAGTACGAATCAGGTCTCTGGGGCCAACGTCCTGACTTTC
CDR3: CASSTNQVSGANVLTF